A selection of T cell receptor beta chains follows, all from one sample in a study of type 1 regulatory T cells. From the reads, TCRdb called clonotypes with MiXCR, one entry per CDR3 protein. The data contain tens of thousands of distinct CDR3 sequences, about a fifth of them singletons. The antigens of these receptors remain unknown. The sample taken for sequencing was cultured type 1 regulatory T (Tr1) cells, either the whole culture or a sorted fraction (not recorded which). These receptors came from a human donor in good health. The CDR3 runs from the conserved cysteine through the conserved F or W. A D gene is named only where the DNA matches it firmly. Some rows mark clone size as missing; the rest say once, few, many or name a class of expanded clone.

14,TRBD2,.,TRBJ2-2,TRBV20-1,CSASSAGGIGELFF,TGCAGTGCTAGTTCAGCGGGAGGGATCGGGGAGCTGTTTTTT
15,TRBD2,.,TRBJ2-1,TRBV27,CASSLRGGPNNEQFF,TGTGCCAGCAGTTTACGGGGGGGCCCGAACAATGAGCAGTTCTTC
15,.,few,TRBJ2-1,TRBV5-1,CASSSLGGNYNEQFF,TGCGCCAGCAGCTCCTTAGGGGGTAACTACAATGAGCAGTTCTTC
16,TRBD2,.,TRBJ2-1,TRBV9,CASSVGLAGGYNEQFF,TGTGCCAGCAGCGTAGGTCTAGCGGGAGGGTACAATGAGCAGTTCTTC
15,.,few,TRBJ2-7,TRBV7-6,CASSPFPSMPGKQYF,TGTGCCAGCAGCCCGTTTCCATCGATGCCCGGCAAGCAGTACTTC
14,.,.,TRBJ2-7,TRBV6-1,CASKFGRNVYEQYF,TGTGCCAGCAAATTCGGACGGAACGTCTACGAGCAGTACTTC
12,.,.,TRBJ1-5,TRBV20-1,CSAAHINQPQHF,TGCAGTGCTGCGCACATCAATCAGCCCCAGCATTTT
14,.,few,TRBJ2-1,TRBV12-3/TRBV12-4,CASSRTRDFNEQFF,TGTGCCAGCAGTCGTACTAGGGACTTCAATGAGCAGTTCTTC
12,.,.,TRBJ2-2,TRBV29-1,CSAPKNTGELFF,TGCAGCGCCCCCAAGAACACCGGGGAGCTGTTTTTT
14,.,.,TRBJ1-2,TRBV5-1,CASSLARGTYGYTF,TGCGCCAGCAGCTTGGCCAGGGGCACGTATGGCTACACCTTC
11,.,.,TRBJ2-3,TRBV6-5,CASQRLDTQYF,TGTGCCAGCCAACGCCTAGATACGCAGTATTTT
14,TRBD1,.,TRBJ2-3,TRBV7-9,CASSYDRVQDTQYF,TGTGCCAGCAGCTACGACAGGGTTCAAGATACGCAGTATTTT
13,.,few,TRBJ1-5,TRBV18,CASSSGENQPQHF,TGTGCCAGCTCCAGCGGAGAAAATCAGCCCCAGCATTTT
14,.,.,TRBJ2-7,TRBV7-2,CASSRNSVFSEQYF,TGTGCCAGCAGCAGAAATTCGGTTTTCAGCGAGCAGTACTTC
13,TRBD2,few,TRBJ2-7,TRBV5-1,CASSLASGYEQYF,TGCGCCAGCAGCTTGGCTAGCGGCTACGAGCAGTACTTC
16,TRBD2,.,TRBJ2-5,TRBV5-1,CASSLTSGRAIQTQYF,TGCGCCAGCAGCTTGACTAGCGGGAGGGCCATTCAGACCCAGTACTTC